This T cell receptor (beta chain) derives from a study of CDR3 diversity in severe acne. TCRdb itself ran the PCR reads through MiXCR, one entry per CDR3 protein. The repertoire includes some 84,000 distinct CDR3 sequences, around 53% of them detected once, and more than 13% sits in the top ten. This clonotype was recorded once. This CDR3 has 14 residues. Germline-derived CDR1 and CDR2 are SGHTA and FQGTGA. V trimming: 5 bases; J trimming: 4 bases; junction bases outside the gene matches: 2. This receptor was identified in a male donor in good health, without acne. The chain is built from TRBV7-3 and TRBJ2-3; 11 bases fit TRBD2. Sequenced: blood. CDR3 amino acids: CASSLSGGADTQYF. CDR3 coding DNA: TGTGCCAGCAGCCTTAGCGGGGGGGCAGATACGCAGTATTTT.